The rows below give T cell receptor beta chains drawn from one sample of a study of tumor-infiltrating lymphocytes in oesophageal squamous cell carcinoma. TCRdb recomputed calls from the PCR reads with MiXCR, one row per CDR3 protein. The table shows about 18,000 distinct CDR3 sequences, with roughly 41% occurring only once. Material for sequencing was esophageal tumor tissue. These receptors came from a male donor with esophageal squamous cell carcinoma. Both conserved end residues are part of each CDR3. The order of the fields is clone size, V gene, J gene, D gene, CDR3 protein, CDR3 DNA. D genes are given only for firm matches. Only part of the rows carry a size: once, few, many, or a class if the clone is expanded.

size: -; V: TRBV4-3; J: TRBJ2-5; D: -; CDR3: CASSQDLYREETQYF; DNA: TGCGCCAGCAGCCAAGATCTCTACAGGGAGGAGACCCAGTACTTC
size: many; V: TRBV7-9; J: TRBJ2-3; D: TRBD1; CDR3: CASSLARGRLTDTQYF; DNA: TGTGCCAGCAGCTTAGCAAGGGGGCGGCTCACAGATACGCAGTATTTT
size: -; V: TRBV6-1; J: TRBJ1-1; D: -; CDR3: CASSYGVGTEAFF; DNA: TGTGCCAGCAGTTACGGGGTGGGGACTGAAGCTTTCTTT
size: -; V: TRBV6-1; J: TRBJ2-1; D: TRBD2; CDR3: CASRGTRGYNEQFF; DNA: TGTGCCAGCAGGGGGACTAGGGGTTACAATGAGCAGTTCTTC
size: -; V: TRBV7-3; J: TRBJ2-1; D: -; CDR3: CASSIRGSYNEQFF; DNA: TGTGCCAGCTCCATCAGGGGCTCCTACAATGAGCAGTTCTTC
size: -; V: TRBV7-8; J: TRBJ1-2; D: TRBD1; CDR3: CASSLQGVPYGYTF; DNA: TGTGCCAGCAGCCTGCAGGGGGTCCCCTATGGCTACACCTTC
size: medium-sized; V: TRBV6-1; J: TRBJ2-1; D: -; CDR3: CASSDGGRQFF; DNA: TGTGCCAGCAGTGATGGGGGCAGGCAGTTCTTC
size: -; V: TRBV7-2; J: TRBJ2-5; D: TRBD2; CDR3: CASSPPVVAGGETQYF; DNA: TGTGCCAGCAGCCCCCCGGTGGTAGCGGGGGGAGAGACCCAGTACTTC
size: -; V: TRBV7-3; J: TRBJ2-7; D: -; CDR3: CASSPQGNYEQYF; DNA: TGTGCCAGCAGCCCACAGGGTAACTACGAGCAGTACTTC
size: few; V: TRBV9; J: TRBJ2-1; D: TRBD2; CDR3: CASSVGGGYNEQFF; DNA: TGTGCCAGCAGCGTGGGGGGGGGCTACAATGAGCAGTTCTTC
size: -; V: TRBV18; J: TRBJ2-2; D: -; CDR3: CASSTDRSTNTGELFF; DNA: TGTGCCAGCTCAACGGACCGGAGTACGAACACCGGGGAGCTGTTTTTT
size: -; V: TRBV11-2; J: TRBJ2-1; D: TRBD2; CDR3: CASSFRTSGSDEQFF; DNA: TGTGCCAGCAGCTTCCGGACTAGCGGATCGGATGAGCAGTTCTTC
size: -; V: TRBV7-6; J: TRBJ2-2; D: -; CDR3: CASSPQAGGTGELFF; DNA: TGTGCTAGCAGCCCCCAGGCAGGGGGGACCGGGGAGCTGTTTTTT
size: many; V: TRBV5-4; J: TRBJ2-5; D: -; CDR3: CASSLELGGRETQYF; DNA: TGTGCCAGCAGCTTGGAGTTGGGGGGTAGAGAGACCCAGTACTTC
size: many; V: TRBV5-1; J: TRBJ2-3; D: TRBD2; CDR3: CASSDPGLVGLDTQYF; DNA: TGCGCCAGCAGCGACCCGGGACTAGTCGGCTTAGATACGCAGTATTTT
size: many; V: TRBV5-6; J: TRBJ1-2; D: TRBD1; CDR3: CASSFPPPTGDRYGYTF; DNA: TGTGCCAGCAGCTTTCCACCCCCGACAGGGGACCGATATGGCTACACCTTC
size: -; V: TRBV7-2; J: TRBJ2-7; D: TRBD2; CDR3: CASSLAHRATASGSRADTQYF; DNA: TGTGCCAGCAGCTTAGCGCACCGGGCTACGGCTAGCGGGAGTAGGGCAGATACGCAGTACTTC
size: -; V: TRBV7-2; J: TRBJ2-3; D: TRBD2; CDR3: CASSLLAANTDTQYF; DNA: TGTGCCAGCAGCTTACTAGCGGCAAACACAGATACGCAGTATTTT